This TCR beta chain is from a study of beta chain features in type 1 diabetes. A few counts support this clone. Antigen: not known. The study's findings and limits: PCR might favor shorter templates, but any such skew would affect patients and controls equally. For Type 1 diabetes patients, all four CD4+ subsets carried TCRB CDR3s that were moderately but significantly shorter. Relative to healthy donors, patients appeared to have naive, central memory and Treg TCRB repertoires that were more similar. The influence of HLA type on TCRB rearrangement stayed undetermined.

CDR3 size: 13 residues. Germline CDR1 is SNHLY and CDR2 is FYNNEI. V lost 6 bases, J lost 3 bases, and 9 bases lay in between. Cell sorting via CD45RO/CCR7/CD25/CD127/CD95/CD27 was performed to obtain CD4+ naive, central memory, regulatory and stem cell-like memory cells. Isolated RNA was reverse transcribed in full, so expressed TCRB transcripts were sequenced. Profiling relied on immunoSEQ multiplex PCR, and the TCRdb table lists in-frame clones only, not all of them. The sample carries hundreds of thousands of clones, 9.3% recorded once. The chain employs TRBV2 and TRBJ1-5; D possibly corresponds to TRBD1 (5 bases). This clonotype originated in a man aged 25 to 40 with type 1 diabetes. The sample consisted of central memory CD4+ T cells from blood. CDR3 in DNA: TGTGCCAGCAGCCCCGGGACCAATCAGCCCCAGCATTTT. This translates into CASSPGTNQPQHF.